The 15 T cell receptor beta chains presented below share a single source sample, sequenced in a study of blood T cell repertoires in COVID-19. The repertoire was sequenced with immunoSEQ multiplex PCR; TCRdb's copy has only in-frame clones and lacks some. The data contain roughly 350,000 clones, 87% of them singletons. The material sequenced was peripheral blood. The receptors shown here come from a woman aged 45-65 years with COVID-19, enrolled during active disease.

This CDR3 reads CASSLARGGRETQYF. The CDR3, as DNA: TGCGCCAGCAGCTTGGCACGGGGGGGGCGAGAGACCCAGTACTTC. The chain carries TRBV5-1 and TRBJ2-5; 8 nucleotides agree with TRBD2. The length of the CDR3 is 15 residues. In germline, CDR1 is SGHRS, CDR2 YFSETQ. J lost 4 bases, V lost 0 bases, and 5 bases had no gene match.

The rearrangement joins TRBV27 to TRBJ1-2, with D maybe TRBD1 (5 bases). V shed 5 bases and J shed 3 bases, with 16 bases lying between them. Per germline, CDR1 MNHEY and CDR2 SMNVEV (reference sequence). CDR3 length equals 15 residues. CDR3 sequence reads: CASSPNRQRDYGYTF. The CDR3 DNA reads TGTGCCAGCAGTCCCAACAGACAGAGAGACTATGGCTACACCTTC.

CDR3 in amino acids: CASRPDRIAEAFF. In nucleotides, the CDR3 is TGCGCCAGCAGACCCGACAGGATAGCTGAAGCTTTCTTT. The chain combines TRBV5-1 with TRBJ1-1, with a tentative D call TRBD1 (6 bases). From germline, CDR1 is SGHRS and CDR2 YFSETQ. This CDR3 region has 13 residues. V was trimmed by 5 bases and J by 6 bases, leaving 14 bases between them.

This clone showed up just a few times. The DNA for the CDR3 is TGTGCCAGCAGTTACCTACAGGGGGCTGCTGGAAACACCATATATTTT. Amino acid sequence: CASSYLQGAAGNTIYF. J is TRBJ1-3 and V is TRBV6-5, with TRBD1 matching 9 bases. CDR3 length equals 16 residues. Trimming cost V 2 bases and J 2 bases; bases outside gene matches: 4. The germline CDR1 and CDR2 sequences are MNHEY and SVGAGI.

The CDR3 DNA reads as TGCGCCAGCAGCTTGGAGTGGCCGAATGAAAAACTGTTTTTT. This encodes CASSLEWPNEKLFF. The J gene is TRBJ1-4, the V gene TRBV5-1; D gene unclear. The germline V and J ends were trimmed by 0 bases and 5 bases, with 8 bases remaining between them. The CDR3 loop spans 14 amino acids. Germline loops: CDR1 SGHRS, CDR2 YFSETQ.

The CDR3 reads CASSTGQAFRRNTEAFF. CDR3 coding DNA: TGTGCCAGCAGTACCGGACAGGCGTTTCGTCGTAACACTGAAGCTTTCTTT. The chain recombines TRBV6-2 or TRBV6-3 with TRBJ1-1; 7 nucleotides line up with TRBD1. Trimming took 5 bases from V and 2 from J; bases not matched to a gene: 14. The length of the CDR3 is 17 residues. CDR1 and CDR2 from the germline V gene are MNHEY and SVGEGT.

There are a few counts of this clone. V usage is TRBV4-2 and J usage is TRBJ1-4; a weak D match, TRBD1 (6 bases). In germline, CDR1 is LGHNA, CDR2 YNFKEQ. This CDR3 has 17 residues. Trimming shortened V by 1 base and J by 8 bases, and 20 bases separated the two germline ends. CDR3 nucleotide sequence: TGTGCCAGCAGCCAAGCGTATATGCAGGGACAAATCGAAAAACTGTTTTTT. Amino acid sequence: CASSQAYMQGQIEKLFF.

The gene calls are TRBV6-5 and TRBJ2-4, with TRBD2 matching 16 bases. CDR3 length: 14 residues. The germline gives CDR1 MNHEY, CDR2 SVGAGI. J gave up 14 bases and V 4 bases, and 5 bases lay outside the gene matches. CDR3 in amino acids: CASSSPGTSGGEYF. CDR3 coding DNA: TGTGCCAGCAGTTCACCCGGGACTAGCGGGGGGGAGTACTTC.

Concerning this clone itself: Other DNA sequences in the same sample also yield this CDR3. This chain joins TRBV6-5 and TRBJ2-2, with D perhaps TRBD1 (6 bases). CDR1 is MNHEY, CDR2 SVGAGI, per germline. V lost 6 bases to trimming and J lost 4 bases, with 9 bases between them. CDR3 length: 13 amino acids. This CDR3 is CASRTGGTGELFF. The CDR3 DNA follows: TGTGCCAGCAGGACAGGTGGCACCGGGGAGCTGTTTTTT.

This rearrangement joins TRBV24-1 to TRBJ1-1; 7 bases are shared with TRBD1. The CDR3 contains 18 residues. V shed 6 bases and J 1 base; nucleotides not matched to a gene: 16. CDR1 KGHDR and CDR2 SFDVKD come from the germline V gene. In DNA form, the CDR3 reads TGTGCCACCAGTCCCTCCGACGGGGTGGGACAGACGAACACTGAAGCTTTCTTT. The encoded protein is CATSPSDGVGQTNTEAFF.

Here the CDR3 reads CASSSGQGGYNEQFF. The CDR3 coding sequence is TGTGCCAGCAGCTCCGGACAGGGGGGATACAATGAGCAGTTCTTC. The V gene is TRBV5-4, the J gene TRBJ2-1, with TRBD1 identical over 10 bases. V was pared by 3 bases and J by 4 bases, with 4 bases of the junction left unmatched. This CDR3 comprises 15 residues. The V gene's germline CDR1 is SGHNT and CDR2 YYREEE (reference sequence). Full variable domain (remainder filled in from reference TRBV5-4 and TRBJ2-1): ETGVTQSPTHLIKTRGQQVTLRCSSQSGHNTVSWYQQALGQGPQFIFQYYREEENGRGNFPPRFSGLQFPNYSSELNVNALELDDSALYLCASSSGQGGYNEQFFGPGTRLTVL.

V is TRBV11-2 and J is TRBJ2-2, with 7 bases that match TRBD1. From germline, CDR1 is SGHAT and CDR2 FQNNGV. The ends lost 3 bases at V and 3 bases at J; junction bases unmatched: 7. This CDR3 is 16 amino acids long. The CDR3 loop is CASSFMTGPDTGELFF. CDR3 sequence (DNA): TGTGCCAGCAGCTTTATGACAGGGCCTGACACCGGGGAGCTGTTTTTT.

The V call is TRBV6-6, the J call TRBJ1-1; TRBD1 matches at 7 bases. The CDR3 loop spans 16 amino acids. The V and J ends lost 6 bases and 0 bases, in that order; junction bases with no gene match: 10. The germline V gene has CDR1 MNHNY and CDR2 SVGAGI (reference sequence). The CDR3 region is CASSIIPGQMNTEAFF. CDR3 DNA sequence: TGTGCCAGCAGCATAATCCCGGGACAGATGAACACTGAAGCTTTCTTT.

This chain links TRBV27 with TRBJ1-1; D call uncertain. CDR1 and CDR2 from the germline V gene are MNHEY and SMNVEV (reference sequence). The CDR3 is 14 residues long. V was clipped by 2 bases and J by 8 bases, with 15 bases between them. CDR3 sequence: CASSLGEFPTEAFF. In nucleotides, the CDR3 is TGTGCCAGCAGTTTAGGTGAGTTCCCGACAGAAGCTTTCTTT.

This chain uses TRBV10-1 with TRBJ1-1, with D possibly TRBD1 on 5 matching bases. Germline CDR1 reads WNHNN; CDR2 reads SYGVQD (reference sequence). This CDR3 spans 18 amino acids. V shed 10 bases and J shed 5 bases, with 32 bases lying between them. The CDR3 DNA sequence: TGCGCCATGTTCCGCCCCGCCAAACGAGGTGGGGGGAGGACTGAAGCTTTCTTT. Protein product: CAMFRPAKRGGGRTEAFF.